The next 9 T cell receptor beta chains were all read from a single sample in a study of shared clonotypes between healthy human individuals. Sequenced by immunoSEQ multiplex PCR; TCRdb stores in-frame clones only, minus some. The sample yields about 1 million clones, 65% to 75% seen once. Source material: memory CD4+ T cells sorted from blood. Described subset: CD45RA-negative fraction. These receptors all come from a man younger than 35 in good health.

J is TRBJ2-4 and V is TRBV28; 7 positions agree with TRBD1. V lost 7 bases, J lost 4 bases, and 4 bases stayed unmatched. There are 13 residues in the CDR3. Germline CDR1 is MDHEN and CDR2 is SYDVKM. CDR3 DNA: TGTGCCAGCATGGGACAGCTTAAAAACATTCAGTACTTC. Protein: CASMGQLKNIQYF.

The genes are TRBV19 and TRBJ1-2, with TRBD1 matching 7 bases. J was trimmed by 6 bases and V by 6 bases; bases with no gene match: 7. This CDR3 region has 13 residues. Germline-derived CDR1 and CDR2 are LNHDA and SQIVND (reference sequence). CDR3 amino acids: CASRSGTADGYTF. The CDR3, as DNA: TGTGCCAGTAGGTCGGGGACAGCGGATGGCTACACCTTC.

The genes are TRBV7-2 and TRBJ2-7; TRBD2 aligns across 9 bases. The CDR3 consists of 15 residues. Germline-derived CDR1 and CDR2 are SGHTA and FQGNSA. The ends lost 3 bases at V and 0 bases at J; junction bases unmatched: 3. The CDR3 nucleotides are TGTGCCAGCAGCTTCCAGCGGGGGGTCTCCTACGAGCAGTACTTC. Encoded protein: CASSFQRGVSYEQYF.

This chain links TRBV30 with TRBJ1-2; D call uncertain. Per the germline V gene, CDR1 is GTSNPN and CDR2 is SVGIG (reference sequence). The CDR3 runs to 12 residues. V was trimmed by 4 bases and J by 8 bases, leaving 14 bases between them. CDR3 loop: CAWTKDPVGYTF. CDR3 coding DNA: TGTGCCTGGACCAAGGACCCCGTGGGCTACACCTTC. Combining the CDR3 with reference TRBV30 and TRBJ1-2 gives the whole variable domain SQTIHQWPATLVQPVGSPLSLECTVEGTSNPNLYWYRQAAGRGLQLLFYSVGIGQISSEVPQNLSASRPQDRQFILSSKKLLLSDSGFYLCAWTKDPVGYTFGSGTRLTVV.

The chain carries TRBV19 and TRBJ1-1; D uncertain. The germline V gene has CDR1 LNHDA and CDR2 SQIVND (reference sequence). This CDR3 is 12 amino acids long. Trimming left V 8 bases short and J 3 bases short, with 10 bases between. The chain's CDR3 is CASLKGYTEAFF. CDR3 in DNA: TGTGCCAGTTTGAAAGGGTACACTGAAGCTTTCTTT.

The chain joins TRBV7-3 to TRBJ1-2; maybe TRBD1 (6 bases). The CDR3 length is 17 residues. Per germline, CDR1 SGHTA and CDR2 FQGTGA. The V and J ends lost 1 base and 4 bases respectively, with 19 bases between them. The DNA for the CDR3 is TGTGCCAGCAGCTTAATCTTAGGGGGGAGGGTCACCTATGGCTACACCTTC. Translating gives CASSLILGGRVTYGYTF.

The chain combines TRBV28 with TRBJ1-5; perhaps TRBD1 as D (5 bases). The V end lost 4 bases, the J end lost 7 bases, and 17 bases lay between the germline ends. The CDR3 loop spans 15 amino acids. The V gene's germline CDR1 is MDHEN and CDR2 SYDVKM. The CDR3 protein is CASSSVVGGAQPQHF. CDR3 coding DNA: TGTGCCAGCAGTTCAGTAGTCGGGGGAGCGCAGCCCCAGCATTTT.

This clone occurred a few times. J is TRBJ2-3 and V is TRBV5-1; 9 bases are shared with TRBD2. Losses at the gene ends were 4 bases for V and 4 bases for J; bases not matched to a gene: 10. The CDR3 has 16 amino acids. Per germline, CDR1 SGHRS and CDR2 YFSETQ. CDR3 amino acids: CASSRGASGVADTQYF. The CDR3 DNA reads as TGCGCCAGCAGCCGCGGGGCTAGCGGGGTCGCAGATACGCAGTATTTT. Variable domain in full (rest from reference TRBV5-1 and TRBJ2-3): KAGVTQTPRYLIKTRGQQVTLSCSPISGHRSVSWYQQTPGQGLQFLFEYFSETQRNKGNFPGRFSGRQFSNSRSEMNVSTLELGDSALYLCASSRGASGVADTQYFGPGTRLTVL.

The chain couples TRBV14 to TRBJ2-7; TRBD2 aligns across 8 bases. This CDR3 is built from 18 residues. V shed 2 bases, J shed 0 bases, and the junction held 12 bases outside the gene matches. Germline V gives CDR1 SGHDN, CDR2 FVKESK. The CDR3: CASSQNGPGLVNSYEQYF. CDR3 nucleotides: TGTGCCAGCAGCCAAAATGGCCCGGGACTAGTGAACTCCTACGAGCAGTACTTC.